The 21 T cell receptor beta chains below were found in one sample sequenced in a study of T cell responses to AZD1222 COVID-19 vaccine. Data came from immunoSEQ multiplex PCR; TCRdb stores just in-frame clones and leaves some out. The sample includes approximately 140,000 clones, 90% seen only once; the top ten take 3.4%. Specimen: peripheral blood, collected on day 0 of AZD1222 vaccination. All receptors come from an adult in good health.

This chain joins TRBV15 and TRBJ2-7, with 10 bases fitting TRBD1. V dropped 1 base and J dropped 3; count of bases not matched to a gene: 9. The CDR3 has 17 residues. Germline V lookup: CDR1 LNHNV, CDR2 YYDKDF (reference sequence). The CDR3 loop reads CATSRVVGTGVIYEQYF. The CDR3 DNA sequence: TGTGCCACCAGCAGAGTAGTTGGGACAGGGGTTATCTACGAGCAGTACTTC.

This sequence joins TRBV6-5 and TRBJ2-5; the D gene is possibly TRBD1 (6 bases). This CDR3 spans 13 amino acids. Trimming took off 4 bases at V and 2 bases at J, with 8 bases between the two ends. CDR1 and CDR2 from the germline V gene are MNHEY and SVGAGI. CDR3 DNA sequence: TGTGCCAGCAGTTGGGGGCAACAAGAGACCCAGTACTTC. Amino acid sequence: CASSWGQQETQYF.

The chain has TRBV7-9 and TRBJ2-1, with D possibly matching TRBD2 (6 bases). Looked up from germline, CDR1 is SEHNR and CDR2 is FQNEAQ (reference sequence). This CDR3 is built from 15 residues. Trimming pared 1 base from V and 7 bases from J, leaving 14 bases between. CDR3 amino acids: CASSLDRERANEQFF. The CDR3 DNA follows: TGTGCCAGCAGCTTAGACCGGGAGAGGGCGAATGAGCAGTTCTTC.

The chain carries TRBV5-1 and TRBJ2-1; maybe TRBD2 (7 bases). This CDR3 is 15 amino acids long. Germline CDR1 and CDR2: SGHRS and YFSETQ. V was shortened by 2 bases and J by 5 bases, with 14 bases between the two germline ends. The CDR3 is CASSFTGGGHNEQFF. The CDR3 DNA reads TGCGCCAGCAGCTTTACGGGGGGCGGGCACAATGAGCAGTTCTTC.

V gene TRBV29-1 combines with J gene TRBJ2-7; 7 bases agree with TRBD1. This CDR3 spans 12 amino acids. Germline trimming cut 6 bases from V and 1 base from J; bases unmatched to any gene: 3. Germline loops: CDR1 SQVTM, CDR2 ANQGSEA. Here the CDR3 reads CSVQTGSYEQYF. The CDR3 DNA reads TGCAGCGTCCAGACAGGGTCCTACGAGCAGTACTTC.

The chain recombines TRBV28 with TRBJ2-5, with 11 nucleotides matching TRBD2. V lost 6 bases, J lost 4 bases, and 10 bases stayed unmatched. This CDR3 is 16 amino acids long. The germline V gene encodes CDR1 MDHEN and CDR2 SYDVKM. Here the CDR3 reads CASSPRLAGRRETQYF. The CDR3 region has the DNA TGTGCCAGCAGCCCTAGACTAGCGGGAAGACGAGAGACCCAGTACTTC.

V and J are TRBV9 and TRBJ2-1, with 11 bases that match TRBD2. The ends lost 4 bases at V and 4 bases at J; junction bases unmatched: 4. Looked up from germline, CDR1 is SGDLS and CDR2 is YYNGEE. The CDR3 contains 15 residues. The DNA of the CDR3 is TGTGCCAGCAGCCCTAGCGGGGGGTCGTACAATGAGCAGTTCTTC. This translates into CASSPSGGSYNEQFF.

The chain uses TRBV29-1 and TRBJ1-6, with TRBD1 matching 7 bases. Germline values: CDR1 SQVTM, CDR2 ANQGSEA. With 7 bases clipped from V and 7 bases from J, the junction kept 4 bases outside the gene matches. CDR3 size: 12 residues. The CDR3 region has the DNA TGCAGCGCCGGACAGGAGAATTCACCCCTCCACTTT. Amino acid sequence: CSAGQENSPLHF.

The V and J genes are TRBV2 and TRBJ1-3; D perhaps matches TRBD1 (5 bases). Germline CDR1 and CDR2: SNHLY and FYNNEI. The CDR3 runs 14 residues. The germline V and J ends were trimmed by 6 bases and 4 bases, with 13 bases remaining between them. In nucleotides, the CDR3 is TGTGCCAGCAGATCCGGGGCTGGCGGAAACACCATATATTTT. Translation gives CASRSGAGGNTIYF.

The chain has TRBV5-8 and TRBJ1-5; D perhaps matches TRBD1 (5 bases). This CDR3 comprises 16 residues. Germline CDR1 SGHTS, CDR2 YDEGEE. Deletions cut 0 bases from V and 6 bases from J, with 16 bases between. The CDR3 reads CASSLGTLRVGQPQHF. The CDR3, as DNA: TGTGCCAGCAGCTTGGGGACATTAAGGGTTGGTCAGCCCCAGCATTTT. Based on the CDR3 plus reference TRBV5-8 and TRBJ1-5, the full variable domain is EAGVTQSPTHLIKTRGQQATLRCSPISGHTSVYWYQQALGLGLQFLLWYDEGEERNRGNFPPRFSGRQFPNYSSELNVNALELEDSALYLCASSLGTLRVGQPQHFGDGTRLSIL.

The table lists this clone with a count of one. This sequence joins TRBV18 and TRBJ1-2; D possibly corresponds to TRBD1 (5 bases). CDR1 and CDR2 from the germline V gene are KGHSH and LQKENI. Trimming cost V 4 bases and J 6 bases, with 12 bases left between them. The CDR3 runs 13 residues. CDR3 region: CASSQSGADGYTF. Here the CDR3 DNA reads TGTGCCAGCTCACAATCCGGGGCAGATGGCTACACCTTC.

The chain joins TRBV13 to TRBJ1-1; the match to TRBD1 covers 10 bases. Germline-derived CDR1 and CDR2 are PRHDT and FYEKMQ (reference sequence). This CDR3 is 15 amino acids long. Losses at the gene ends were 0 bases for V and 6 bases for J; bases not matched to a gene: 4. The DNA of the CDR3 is TGTGCCAGCAGCTTAGGGACAGGGGGCGCCTCTGAAGCTTTCTTT. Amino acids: CASSLGTGGASEAFF. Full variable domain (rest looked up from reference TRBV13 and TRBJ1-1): AAGVIQSPRHLIKEKRETATLKCYPIPRHDTVYWYQQGPGQDPQFLISFYEKMQSDKGSIPDRFSAQQFSDYHSELNMSSLELGDSALYFCASSLGTGGASEAFFGQGTRLTVV.

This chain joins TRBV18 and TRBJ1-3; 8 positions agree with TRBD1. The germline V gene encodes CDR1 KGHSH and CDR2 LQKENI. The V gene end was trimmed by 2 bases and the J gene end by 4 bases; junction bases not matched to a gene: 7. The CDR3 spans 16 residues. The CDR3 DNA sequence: TGTGCCAGCTCACCATTGGCAGGGGGCAACGGAAACACCATATATTTT. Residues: CASSPLAGGNGNTIYF.

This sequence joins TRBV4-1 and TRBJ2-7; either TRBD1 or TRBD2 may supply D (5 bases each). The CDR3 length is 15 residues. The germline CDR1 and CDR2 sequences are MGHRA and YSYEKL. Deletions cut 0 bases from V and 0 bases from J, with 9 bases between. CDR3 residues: CASSQEAGTSYEQYF. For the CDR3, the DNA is TGCGCCAGCAGCCAAGAAGCCGGGACCTCCTACGAGCAGTACTTC.

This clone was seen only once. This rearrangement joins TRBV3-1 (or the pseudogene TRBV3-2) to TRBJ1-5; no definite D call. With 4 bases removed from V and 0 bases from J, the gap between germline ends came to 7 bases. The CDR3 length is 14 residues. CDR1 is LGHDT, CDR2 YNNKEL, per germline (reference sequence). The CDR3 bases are TGTGCCAGCAGCCCGTCCCGTAGCAATCAGCCCCAGCATTTT. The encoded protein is CASSPSRSNQPQHF.

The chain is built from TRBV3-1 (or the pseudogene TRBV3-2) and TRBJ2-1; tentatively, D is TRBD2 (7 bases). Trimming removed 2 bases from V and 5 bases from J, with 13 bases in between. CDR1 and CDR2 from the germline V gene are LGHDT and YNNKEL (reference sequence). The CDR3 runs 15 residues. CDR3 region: CASSQRRGGNNEQFF. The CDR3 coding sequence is TGTGCCAGCAGCCAACGGAGGGGGGGTAACAATGAGCAGTTCTTC.

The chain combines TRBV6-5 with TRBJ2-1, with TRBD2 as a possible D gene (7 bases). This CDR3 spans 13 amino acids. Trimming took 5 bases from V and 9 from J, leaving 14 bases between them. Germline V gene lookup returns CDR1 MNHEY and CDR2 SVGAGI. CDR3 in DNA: TGTGCCAGCAGTATTAAGGGGGGGATTGAGCAGTTCTTC. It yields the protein CASSIKGGIEQFF.

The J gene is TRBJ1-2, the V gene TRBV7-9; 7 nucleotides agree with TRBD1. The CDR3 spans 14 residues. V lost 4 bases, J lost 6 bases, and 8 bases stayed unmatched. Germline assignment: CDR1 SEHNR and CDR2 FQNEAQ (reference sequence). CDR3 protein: CASSSGTAKNGYTF. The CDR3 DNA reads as TGTGCCAGCAGCTCCGGGACAGCCAAAAATGGCTACACCTTC.

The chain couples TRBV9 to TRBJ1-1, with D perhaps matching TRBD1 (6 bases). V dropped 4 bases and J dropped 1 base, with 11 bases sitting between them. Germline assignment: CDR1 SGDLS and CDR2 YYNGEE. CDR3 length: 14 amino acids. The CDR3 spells CASSPTQGNTEAFF. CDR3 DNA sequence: TGTGCCAGCAGCCCGACACAGGGGAACACTGAAGCTTTCTTT.

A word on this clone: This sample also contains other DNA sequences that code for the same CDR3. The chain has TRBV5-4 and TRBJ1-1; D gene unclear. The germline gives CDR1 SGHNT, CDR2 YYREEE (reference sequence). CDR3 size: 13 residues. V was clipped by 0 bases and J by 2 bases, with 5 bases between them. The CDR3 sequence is CASSLGGNTEAFF. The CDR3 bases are TGTGCCAGCAGCTTGGGGGGAAACACTGAAGCTTTCTTT. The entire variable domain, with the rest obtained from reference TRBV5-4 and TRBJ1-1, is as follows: ETGVTQSPTHLIKTRGQQVTLRCSSQSGHNTVSWYQQALGQGPQFIFQYYREEENGRGNFPPRFSGLQFPNYSSELNVNALELDDSALYLCASSLGGNTEAFFGQGTRLTVV.

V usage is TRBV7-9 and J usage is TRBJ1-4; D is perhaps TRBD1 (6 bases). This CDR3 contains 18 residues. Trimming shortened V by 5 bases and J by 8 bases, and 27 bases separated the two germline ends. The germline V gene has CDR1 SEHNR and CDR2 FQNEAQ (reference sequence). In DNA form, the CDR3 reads TGTGCCAGCAGCCCGAGGGCCTTAAACAGGTGGAGGGGGGAAAAACTGTTTTTT. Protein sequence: CASSPRALNRWRGEKLFF.